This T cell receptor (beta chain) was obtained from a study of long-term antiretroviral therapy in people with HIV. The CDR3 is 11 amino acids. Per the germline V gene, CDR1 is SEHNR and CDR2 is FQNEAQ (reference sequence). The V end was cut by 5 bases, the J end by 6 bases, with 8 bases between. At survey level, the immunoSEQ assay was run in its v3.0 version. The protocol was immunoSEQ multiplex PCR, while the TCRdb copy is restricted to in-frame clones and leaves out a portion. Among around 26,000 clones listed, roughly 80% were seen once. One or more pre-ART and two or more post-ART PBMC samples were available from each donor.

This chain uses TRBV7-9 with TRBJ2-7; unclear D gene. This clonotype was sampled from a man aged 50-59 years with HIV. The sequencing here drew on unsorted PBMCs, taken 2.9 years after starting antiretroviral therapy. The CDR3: CASSQTFEQYF. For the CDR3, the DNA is TGTGCCAGCAGCCAAACTTTCGAGCAGTACTTC.